A selection of T cell receptor beta chains follows, all from one sample in a study of T cell responses to AZD1222 COVID-19 vaccine. The data were produced by immunoSEQ multiplex PCR, yet TCRdb's version contains in-frame clones alone and is incomplete. The sample lists under 150,000 clones; roughly 85% were seen once. The sequences come from peripheral blood, collected on day 0 of MenACWY control vaccination. These receptors were taken from an adult in good health. CDR3s include the opening cysteine and the closing phenylalanine or tryptophan. Fields, in order: J gene, V gene, D gene, clone size, CDR3 protein, CDR3 DNA. The D gene is left open where the match is weak. Not every row has a clone size; where given, it reads once, few, many or a size class.

j_call: TRBJ2-3; v_call: TRBV6-4; d_call: TRBD2; clone_size: -; cdr3_aa: CASSGGLAADTQYF; cdr3_nt: TGTGCCAGCAGTGGGGGACTAGCGGCAGATACGCAGTATTTT
j_call: TRBJ2-7; v_call: TRBV29-1; d_call: -; clone_size: -; cdr3_aa: CSVTNWDEQYF; cdr3_nt: TGCAGCGTCACAAACTGGGACGAGCAGTACTTC
j_call: TRBJ1-5; v_call: TRBV29-1; d_call: -; clone_size: few; cdr3_aa: CSVGGLSGAQHF; cdr3_nt: TGCAGCGTTGGGGGCCTTTCAGGGGCCCAGCATTTT
j_call: TRBJ2-1; v_call: TRBV2; d_call: TRBD2; clone_size: -; cdr3_aa: CASSEVLAGGGDNEQFF; cdr3_nt: TGTGCCAGCAGTGAAGTCCTAGCGGGGGGAGGGGACAATGAGCAGTTCTTC
j_call: TRBJ1-5; v_call: TRBV18; d_call: -; clone_size: -; cdr3_aa: CASSGTRDNQPQHF; cdr3_nt: TGTGCCAGCTCTGGGACAAGAGACAATCAGCCCCAGCATTTT
j_call: TRBJ2-1; v_call: TRBV7-9; d_call: -; clone_size: -; cdr3_aa: CASSLDLGPDEQFF; cdr3_nt: TGTGCCAGCAGCTTAGATTTGGGACCGGATGAGCAGTTCTTC
j_call: TRBJ1-2; v_call: TRBV7-6; d_call: -; clone_size: -; cdr3_aa: CASSIGHYGYTF; cdr3_nt: TGTGCCAGCAGCATAGGGCACTATGGCTACACCTTC
j_call: TRBJ1-1; v_call: TRBV7-8; d_call: -; clone_size: -; cdr3_aa: CASSTSGVTEAFF; cdr3_nt: TGTGCCAGCAGCACATCAGGGGTAACTGAAGCTTTCTTT
j_call: TRBJ1-4; v_call: TRBV5-1; d_call: TRBD1; clone_size: -; cdr3_aa: CASSLGIRDRGEKLFF; cdr3_nt: TGCGCCAGCAGCTTGGGGATCCGGGACAGAGGCGAAAAACTGTTTTTT
j_call: TRBJ1-3; v_call: TRBV2; d_call: -; clone_size: -; cdr3_aa: CASSEEGRGNTIYF; cdr3_nt: TGTGCCAGCAGTGAAGAAGGGAGAGGAAACACCATATATTTT
j_call: TRBJ2-6; v_call: TRBV28; d_call: -; clone_size: -; cdr3_aa: CASSLRLFQRGSGANVLTF; cdr3_nt: TGTGCCAGCAGTTTGAGGCTGTTCCAACGCGGCTCTGGGGCCAACGTCCTGACTTTC
j_call: TRBJ1-5; v_call: TRBV5-5; d_call: -; clone_size: -; cdr3_aa: CASSLQGYSNQPQHF; cdr3_nt: TGTGCCAGCAGCTTGCAGGGGTATAGCAATCAGCCCCAGCATTTT
j_call: TRBJ1-4; v_call: TRBV25-1; d_call: -; clone_size: -; cdr3_aa: CASSGSRGAGEKLFF; cdr3_nt: TGTGCCAGCAGCGGCTCGCGGGGCGCAGGTGAAAAACTGTTTTTT
j_call: TRBJ1-4; v_call: TRBV5-4; d_call: TRBD1; clone_size: -; cdr3_aa: CASRSGTGGEKLFF; cdr3_nt: TGTGCCAGCAGGTCCGGGACAGGGGGTGAAAAACTGTTTTTT
j_call: TRBJ1-5; v_call: TRBV2; d_call: -; clone_size: few; cdr3_aa: CASSVQGLNQPQHF; cdr3_nt: TGTGCCAGCAGTGTACAGGGACTTAATCAGCCCCAGCATTTT
j_call: TRBJ1-2; v_call: TRBV11-2; d_call: TRBD1; clone_size: -; cdr3_aa: CASSLLGTGYGYTF; cdr3_nt: TGTGCCAGCAGCTTACTCGGGACAGGCTATGGCTACACCTTC
j_call: TRBJ1-2; v_call: TRBV7-9; d_call: -; clone_size: -; cdr3_aa: CASSLGGRYGYTF; cdr3_nt: TGTGCCAGCAGCTTAGGGGGACGATATGGCTACACCTTC
j_call: TRBJ1-1; v_call: TRBV7-3; d_call: TRBD1; clone_size: once; cdr3_aa: CASSWDRGMEAFF; cdr3_nt: TGTGCCAGCAGCTGGGACAGGGGAATGGAAGCTTTCTTT
j_call: TRBJ2-3; v_call: TRBV11-2; d_call: TRBD1; clone_size: once; cdr3_aa: CASQGGTDTQYF; cdr3_nt: TGTGCCAGCCAGGGGGGCACAGATACGCAGTATTTT
j_call: TRBJ1-3; v_call: TRBV19; d_call: -; clone_size: few; cdr3_aa: CASSMKGNSGNTIYF; cdr3_nt: TGTGCCAGTAGTATGAAGGGGAACTCTGGAAACACCATATATTTT
j_call: TRBJ2-7; v_call: TRBV2; d_call: -; clone_size: -; cdr3_aa: CASSAESREGGEYF; cdr3_nt: TGTGCCAGCAGTGCCGAGAGTAGGGAAGGTGGGGAGTACTTC
j_call: TRBJ1-1; v_call: TRBV30; d_call: -; clone_size: -; cdr3_aa: CAWSVQVNTEAFF; cdr3_nt: TGTGCCTGGAGTGTTCAGGTCAACACTGAAGCTTTCTTT
j_call: TRBJ1-2; v_call: TRBV7-2; d_call: -; clone_size: -; cdr3_aa: CASSSDSSNGYTF; cdr3_nt: TGTGCCAGCAGCTCCGACAGTTCGAATGGCTACACCTTC
j_call: TRBJ2-1; v_call: TRBV2; d_call: -; clone_size: -; cdr3_aa: CASSDRLDPSSYNEQFF; cdr3_nt: TGTGCCAGCAGTGATAGGTTGGATCCCAGCTCCTACAATGAGCAGTTCTTC
j_call: TRBJ2-3; v_call: TRBV24-1; d_call: TRBD1; clone_size: few; cdr3_aa: CAPSGGQGHRITDTQYF; cdr3_nt: TGTGCCCCCAGTGGGGGACAGGGTCACCGCATCACAGATACGCAGTATTTT
j_call: TRBJ1-5; v_call: TRBV11-2; d_call: TRBD1; clone_size: -; cdr3_aa: CASRSGTGGNQPQHF; cdr3_nt: TGTGCCAGCAGGTCCGGGACAGGGGGCAATCAGCCCCAGCATTTT
j_call: TRBJ1-1; v_call: TRBV5-4; d_call: -; clone_size: -; cdr3_aa: CASSFAGTNTEAFF; cdr3_nt: TGTGCCAGCAGCTTCGCCGGGACGAACACTGAAGCTTTCTTT
j_call: TRBJ1-2; v_call: TRBV5-1; d_call: -; clone_size: few; cdr3_aa: CASSLATANYGYTF; cdr3_nt: TGCGCCAGCAGCTTGGCGACAGCTAACTATGGCTACACCTTC
j_call: TRBJ1-5; v_call: TRBV6-2/TRBV6-3; d_call: TRBD1; clone_size: -; cdr3_aa: CASSYSRDRGYQPQHF; cdr3_nt: TGTGCCAGCAGTTACTCTCGGGACAGGGGGTATCAGCCCCAGCATTTT
j_call: TRBJ2-3; v_call: TRBV7-9; d_call: TRBD1; clone_size: -; cdr3_aa: CASSFSDRGTDTQYF; cdr3_nt: TGTGCCAGCAGCTTTTCGGACAGGGGCACAGATACGCAGTATTTT
j_call: TRBJ1-1; v_call: TRBV30; d_call: -; clone_size: -; cdr3_aa: CAWSVSGLRTEAFF; cdr3_nt: TGTGCCTGGAGTGTTTCAGGGCTTCGGACTGAAGCTTTCTTT